This passage covers 21 T cell receptor beta chains from one sample sequenced in a study of radiation and T cells in renal cell carcinoma. Documented time point: blood 4 weeks post-SBRT, at nephrectomy. Treatment in this sample: 15 Gy SBRT to primary tumor, nephrectomy 4 weeks later. TCRdb's table, derived via immunoSEQ multiplex PCR, lists solely in-frame clones and lacks some. The sample holds some 80,000 clones, over 65% seen once. Source: blood, taken from a patient whose treatment included radiotherapy and nephrectomy. The source is a woman aged 55-70 years with renal cell carcinoma.

This chain connects TRBV7-2 to TRBJ2-3, with D perhaps TRBD1 or TRBD2 (6 bases each). V shed 3 bases and J shed 3 bases, with 13 bases lying between them. The CDR3 consists of 15 residues. Germline V gene data show CDR1 as SGHTA and CDR2 as FQGNSA. CDR3 DNA: TGTGCCAGCAGCTTGAGGGGGGTATCTACAGATACGCAGTATTTT. It yields the protein CASSLRGVSTDTQYF.

The gene calls are TRBV19 and TRBJ2-2; 11 nucleotides line up with TRBD1. Trimming removed 5 bases from V and 4 bases from J; junction bases left unmatched: 12. Germline V CDR1 and CDR2: LNHDA, SQIVND (reference sequence). The CDR3 sequence is 18 residues long. Here the CDR3 DNA reads TGTGCCAGTAGTCCCCGAGGACAGGGGGCCCCCACCACCGGGGAGCTGTTTTTT. Translating gives CASSPRGQGAPTTGELFF.

This chain links TRBV4-1 with TRBJ1-2; D gene unclear. V lost 0 bases and J 2 bases, leaving 10 bases between the germline ends. CDR1 and CDR2 from the germline V gene are MGHRA and YSYEKL. This CDR3 region has 15 residues. The CDR3 protein is CASSQEIGANYGYTF. The DNA of the CDR3 is TGCGCCAGCAGCCAAGAAATAGGTGCCAACTATGGCTACACCTTC.

The chain couples TRBV5-5 to TRBJ2-7, with D perhaps TRBD1 (5 bases). Germline loops: CDR1 SGHKS, CDR2 YYEKEE (reference sequence). This CDR3 has 14 amino acids. V was shortened by 0 bases and J by 5 bases, with 12 bases between the two germline ends. This CDR3 reads CASSLEQVLNEQYF. In nucleotides, the CDR3 is TGTGCCAGCAGCTTGGAACAGGTTCTCAACGAGCAGTACTTC.

This clone was seen only once. The chain uses TRBV7-6 and TRBJ1-1; 7 bases match TRBD1. CDR3 size: 13 residues. V was clipped by 4 bases and J by 8 bases; unmatched bases: 7. The V gene's germline CDR1 is SGHVS and CDR2 FNYEAQ. CDR3 residues: CASSSGQFLEAFF. As DNA, the CDR3 is TGTGCCAGCAGCTCGGGACAGTTCCTGGAAGCTTTCTTT.

The J gene is TRBJ2-2, the V gene TRBV30; no definite D call. The germline V gene encodes CDR1 GTSNPN and CDR2 SVGIG (reference sequence). The CDR3 sequence is 14 residues long. Trimming took 3 bases from V and 4 from J, leaving 12 bases between them. CDR3 protein: CAWRTAASTGELFF. CDR3 in DNA: TGTGCCTGGAGGACGGCAGCCAGCACCGGGGAGCTGTTTTTT.

In this sample, this clone turned up many times. The V call is TRBV29-1, the J call TRBJ1-1; unclear D gene. V was cut by 6 bases and J by 5 bases, with 7 bases left in between. CDR1 SQVTM and CDR2 ANQGSEA come from the germline V gene. The CDR3 sequence is 10 residues long. For the CDR3, the DNA is TGCAGCGTCGGATGGACTGAAGCTTTCTTT. Translated, it gives CSVGWTEAFF.

The chain is built from TRBV29-1 and TRBJ1-1; TRBD1 agrees at 8 bases. V shed 6 bases, J shed 2 bases, and the junction held 5 bases outside the gene matches. From germline, CDR1 is SQVTM and CDR2 ANQGSEA. The CDR3 has 13 residues. The CDR3: CSVRTGPNTEAFF. The CDR3 region has the DNA TGCAGCGTCCGGACAGGGCCCAACACTGAAGCTTTCTTT.

This rearrangement joins TRBV4-2 to TRBJ1-1, with D tentatively TRBD1 (6 bases). V shed 0 bases and J shed 8 bases, with 19 bases lying between them. Germline V gene lookup returns CDR1 LGHNA and CDR2 YNFKEQ. This CDR3 comprises 16 residues. The CDR3: CASSQDLEGVSAEAFF. In nucleotides, the CDR3 is TGTGCCAGCAGCCAAGATTTAGAGGGGGTTAGTGCGGAAGCTTTCTTT.

This clone occurred a few times. The CDR3 DNA reads TGTGCCAGCAGTTACTCGGGGGCAGGGGCCGGTTTCTTT. As protein: CASSYSGAGAGFF. The chain uses TRBV6-5 and TRBJ1-1, with TRBD1 as a possible D gene (6 bases). Per the germline V gene, CDR1 is MNHEY and CDR2 is SVGAGI. The CDR3 extends over 13 amino acids. V was cut by 0 bases and J by 13 bases, with 15 bases left in between.

This clone was picked up a small number of times. The J gene is TRBJ1-2, the V gene TRBV29-1; D ambiguous. Germline V gene lookup returns CDR1 SQVTM and CDR2 ANQGSEA. This CDR3 spans 12 amino acids. With 6 bases removed from V and 2 bases from J, the gap between germline ends came to 10 bases. The CDR3 loop reads CSVSDGNYGYTF. For the CDR3, the DNA is TGCAGCGTATCTGACGGCAACTATGGCTACACCTTC.

The chain uses TRBV6-1 and TRBJ1-1; no clear D. Per germline, CDR1 MNHNS and CDR2 SASEGT. Trimming pared 6 bases from V and 4 bases from J, leaving 18 bases between. CDR3 length: 15 amino acids. The CDR3 loop is CASRDRAGPSTEAFF. CDR3 coding DNA: TGTGCCAGCAGAGATAGAGCTGGACCCAGCACTGAAGCTTTCTTT.

The chain joins TRBV30 to TRBJ1-3; D ambiguous. The V end was cut by 4 bases, the J end by 4 bases, with 14 bases between. CDR1 is GTSNPN and CDR2 is SVGIG in the germline V gene (reference sequence). The CDR3 sequence is 14 residues long. The CDR3 DNA is TGTGCCTGGACCATGACACTACGAGGAAACACCATATATTTT. It specifies CAWTMTLRGNTIYF.

This chain uses TRBV12-5 with TRBJ2-1, with 9 bases identical to TRBD1. The V gene's germline CDR1 is LGHNT and CDR2 FRNRAP. Trimming took 1 base from V and 4 from J; bases not matched to a gene: 2. CDR3 length: 15 residues. For the CDR3, the DNA is TGTGCTAGTGGTTTGGGGGGACAGGGATACAATGAGCAGTTCTTC. Protein: CASGLGGQGYNEQFF. Full variable domain (rest looked up from reference TRBV12-5 and TRBJ2-1): DARVTQTPRHKVTEMGQEVTMRCQPILGHNTVFWYRQTMMQGLELLAYFRNRAPLDDSGMPKDRFSAEMPDATLATLKIQPSEPRDSAVYFCASGLGGQGYNEQFFGPGTRLTVL.

The rearrangement joins TRBV20-1 to TRBJ1-6; TRBD1 might be the D (5 bases). Germline V gene data show CDR1 as DFQATT and CDR2 as SNEGSKA (reference sequence). V lost 6 bases and J lost 11, with 11 bases in between. The CDR3 has 11 residues. The CDR3: CSARDGAPLHF. CDR3 nucleotides: TGCAGTGCACGGGACGGTGCACCCCTCCACTTT.

The CDR3 sequence is CASSVQGSSIGYTF. The CDR3 nucleotides read TGTGCCAGCAGCGTGCAGGGTTCATCGATCGGCTACACCTTC. The V gene is TRBV9, the J gene TRBJ1-2, with D possibly matching TRBD1 (5 bases). The V end was cut by 2 bases, the J end by 8 bases, with 16 bases between. CDR1 is SGDLS and CDR2 is YYNGEE in the germline V gene. This CDR3 comprises 14 residues.

This chain joins TRBV5-1 and TRBJ2-7; D may match TRBD1 or TRBD2 (5 bases each). CDR3 length equals 14 residues. V gave up 2 bases and J gave up 13 bases, with 22 bases separating them. The germline V gene has CDR1 SGHRS and CDR2 YFSETQ. The CDR3 DNA reads TGCGCCAGCAGCTTTGATAACCGGGACCGGGATAGTTACTTC. Protein product: CASSFDNRDRDSYF.

The chain has TRBV7-9 and TRBJ1-1, with 9 bases aligning to TRBD1. This CDR3 is built from 14 residues. Trimming removed 3 bases from V and 3 bases from J; junction bases left unmatched: 2. Germline V gives CDR1 SEHNR, CDR2 FQNEAQ (reference sequence). DNA of the CDR3: TGTGCCAGCAGCTTTGGGACAGGGTACACTGAAGCTTTCTTT. This gives the protein CASSFGTGYTEAFF.

This clone turned up a few times. This chain joins TRBV19 and TRBJ1-1; 8 bases match TRBD1. J was trimmed by 3 bases and V by 7 bases; bases with no gene match: 16. Looked up from germline, CDR1 is LNHDA and CDR2 is SQIVND (reference sequence). CDR3 length: 17 amino acids. The CDR3: CASTLPDRGSRDTEAFF. CDR3 nucleotides: TGTGCCAGTACCCTCCCCGACAGGGGTTCCCGGGACACTGAAGCTTTCTTT.

The chain has TRBV7-2 and TRBJ2-3; D unclear. In germline, CDR1 is SGHTA, CDR2 FQGNSA. Deletions cut 1 base from V and 6 bases from J, with 5 bases between. The CDR3 length is 12 residues. CDR3 residues: CASSLVGDTQYF. In DNA, the CDR3 is TGTGCCAGCAGCTTAGTGGGGGATACGCAGTATTTT.

This chain links TRBV14 with TRBJ1-3; a weak D match, TRBD1 (6 bases). V shed 7 bases and J shed 5 bases, with 18 bases lying between them. This CDR3 spans 15 amino acids. Germline V gene lookup returns CDR1 SGHDN and CDR2 FVKESK. The CDR3 DNA reads as TGTGCCAGCAATACCGCTTTGGGGGGCCGAAACACCATATATTTT. The encoded protein is CASNTALGGRNTIYF.